One sample yielded the 4 T cell receptor beta chains listed below, sequenced in a study of spatial heterogeneity in lung cancer. Whole-study results and caveats: The number of expanded tumor alpha and beta chains correlated with mutation number.

TCRdb reprocessed the 5' RACE reads with MiXCR, giving one entry per CDR3 protein. The data show 15,000 to 20,000 distinct CDR3 sequences, with around 7% seen just once and around 20% held by the top ten. Time point meaning: sample taken at primary tumor resection. These receptors are not linked to any known antigen. This material consisted of lung tumor tissue, taken at surgery. These receptors were collected from a female donor with early-stage non-small cell lung cancer.

The table lists this clonotype with many counts. This chain connects TRBV19 to TRBJ1-4, with a weak D call TRBD1 (5 bases). Germline assignment: CDR1 LNHDA and CDR2 SQIVND (reference sequence). The CDR3 spans 14 residues. Trimming stripped 5 bases from V and 7 bases from J, with 14 bases between. CDR3 bases: TGTGCCAGTAGTGGCAGGGTGCGCCTTGAAAAACTGTTTTTT. Translated, it gives CASSGRVRLEKLFF. The whole variable domain, filled in from reference TRBV19 and TRBJ1-4, reads DGGITQSPKYLFRKEGQNVTLSCEQNLNHDAMYWYRQDPGQGLRLIYYSQIVNDFQKGDIAEGYSVSREKKESFPLTVTSAQKNPTAFYLCASSGRVRLEKLFFGSGTQLSVL.

The chain recombines TRBV30 with TRBJ1-5, with 9 bases identical to TRBD1. Germline V gene sequence: CDR1 GTSNPN, CDR2 SVGIG (reference sequence). V trimming: 0 bases; J trimming: 7 bases; junction bases outside the gene matches: 13. CDR3 size: 17 residues. The CDR3 protein is CAWSVLTAGQGPQPQHF. CDR3 DNA: TGTGCCTGGAGTGTACTTACCGCCGGACAGGGGCCCCAGCCCCAGCATTTT. The full variable domain, rest sourced from reference TRBV30 and TRBJ1-5, is SQTIHQWPATLVQPVGSPLSLECTVEGTSNPNLYWYRQAAGRGLQLLFYSVGIGQISSEVPQNLSASRPQDRQFILSSKKLLLSDSGFYLCAWSVLTAGQGPQPQHFGDGTRLSIL.

This clonotype was observed at least ten times. V gene TRBV7-2 combines with J gene TRBJ2-7; D is uncertain. Trimming removed 1 base from V and 2 bases from J, with 3 bases in between. Germline V CDR1 and CDR2: SGHTA, FQGNSA. This CDR3 spans 12 amino acids. The CDR3 DNA is TGTGCCAGCAGCTTAGAGGCCTACGAGCAGTACTTC. Its protein is CASSLEAYEQYF. The full variable domain, with the rest looked up from reference TRBV7-2 and TRBJ2-7, is GAGVSQSPSNKVTEKGKDVELRCDPISGHTALYWYRQSLGQGLEFLIYFQGNSAPDKSGLPSDRFSAERTGGSVSTLTIQRTQQEDSAVYLCASSLEAYEQYFGPGTRLTVT.

This clonotype showed up many times. The chain is built from TRBV9 and TRBJ2-2, with TRBD2 matching over 10 bases. V lost 3 bases, J lost 6 bases, and 11 bases stayed unmatched. Germline V lookup: CDR1 SGDLS, CDR2 YYNGEE. The CDR3 covers 17 residues. In DNA, the CDR3 is TGTGCCAGCAGCGCCCAGCCGGGACTAGCGACGGCCGGGGAGCTGTTTTTT. Residues: CASSAQPGLATAGELFF.